This entry features one TCR beta chain sequence. The record originates from a study of blood T cell repertoires in COVID-19. For the study at large: The study drew acute and convalescent COVID-19 samples from the United States, Italy and Spain. PBMCs, B-cell-depleted T cells, or T cells were the source of the cDNA or gDNA that made up the material.

Trimming cost V 5 bases and J 6 bases, with 23 bases left between them. The CDR3 contains 17 residues. Germline lookup yields CDR1 MNHEY and CDR2 SMNVEV (reference sequence). In the original processing: Estimation of nucleated cell counts relied on the amplification of reference gene primers. TCRdb's table, derived via immunoSEQ multiplex PCR, lists solely in-frame clones and lacks some. The V and J calls and clone size are taken from that table; D and trimming were inferred from the DNA. This sample has 100,000 to 110,000 clones, with around four fifths found just once. The chain carries TRBV27 and TRBJ1-5, with a possible D match to TRBD1 (6 bases). The receptor's source is a man in his sixties or seventies with active or convalescent COVID-19. Input material: peripheral blood. The CDR3 reads CASSQTGFDRSSQPQHF. In nucleotides, the CDR3 is TGTGCCAGCAGTCAAACAGGGTTTGATCGAAGTTCTCAGCCCCAGCATTTT.